The present entry profiles one T cell receptor (beta chain) with its context. Its antigen is currently not known. Base qualities are missing; no much larger clone stands one base away. These data originate in a study of shared clonotypes between healthy human individuals (dated by TCRdb to the early 2020s). About the investigation overall: The cohort comprised two women and a few men aged 18 to 49 years. The study deeply sequenced blood TCR repertoires of five healthy adults to estimate repertoire size and the extent of clonotype sharing between individuals. Between about 0.9 and 9 billion PBMCs per donor were obtained by leukapheresis. To increase sequencing depth and limit assay-specific biases, TCR repertoire library preparation and sequencing were carried out by different laboratories using diverse techniques. For each donor, CD4 naive and CD4 memory were each given three plates, CD8 naive was given two plates, and CD8 memory was given one plate.

Using the deep immunoSEQ assay, multiplex PCR amplified TCR CDR3 regions from genomic DNA. Extracted genomic DNA from each cell subset was spread evenly across all wells of several immunoSEQ 96-well plates, with each plate serving as a replicate. For sorted subsets, each replicate PCR was loaded with 150 to 250 ng genomic DNA, equivalent to about 33,000 T cell genomes. Purified libraries were quantified with a Qubit 3.0 fluorometer, sized on a Bioanalyzer 2100, and re-quantified with the KAPA Library Quantification kit. Every immunoSEQ 96-well plate was sequenced on a dedicated single-read 150-cycle Illumina NextSeq 550 flow cell. For the original study's pipeline: Because the immunoSEQ output held only junctional sequences and lacked quality scores, the filtering could not match the filtering applied to full-length reads. To assign V/J genes and CDR3, sequences were annotated against IMGT germline references using PyIR, a Python wrapper for IgBLAST v1.9. Reads with weak V/J assignments (E-value above 1e-6), missing CDR3, stop codons, out-of-frame junctions, or ambiguous translated residues were removed. V3J clonotypes were defined by identical inferred V gene, J gene, and CDR3 amino acid sequence. Percentage overlap between repertoires was computed as shared unique clonotypes divided by the size of the smaller repertoire. RTK rarefaction, the Chao1 estimator, and Recon v2.1 estimates of unobserved clonotypes were used to assess repertoire richness. OLGA was used to compute generation probabilities for all TCRbeta clonotypes that the gDNA method yielded from a few donors. TCRdb re-hosts the immuneACCESS table, in-frame sequences only. Its copies lack some clones; in the studies checked, an unresolved V gene accounts for under half of them, and the cause for the rest is not known. That table furnishes V, J and clone size, whereas the DNA furnished D and trimming. The sample profile shows some 2 million clones; roughly 94% of them were found once. 0.13% of the sample goes to the ten largest clones.

The paper's findings and limits, for the study overall: Compared with non-shared clonotypes, clonotypes shared by all four sorted-subset donors had higher generation probabilities. Because the study included a small number of donors, the genetic and exposure-history diversity represented was limited. Even with the large sequencing depth, rarefaction of the sorted-subset datasets indicated that sequencing was incomplete. Pairwise subsampling led to the expectation that sequencing depth would affect the degree of clonotype sharing among donors. About 5% of naive CD4, 3.5% of naive CD8, roughly 2.4% of memory CD4, and less than 0.45% of memory CD8 clonotypes were shared across four donors. Larger estimated clonotype richness was generally found for naive subsets than for memory subsets. Sampling was restricted to blood, and TCR repertoires in tissues likely differ from the TCR repertoires found in blood.

The V end loses 0 bases and the J end loses 0 bases, and a stretch of 15 bases separates them. The germline V gene sets CDR1 to SGHVS and CDR2 to FNYEAQ. The CDR3 runs 17 residues from the cysteine to the phenylalanine. The DNA shown is the 51-base CDR3, in frame from base 1. The donors were healthy, HIV-negative adults with no recently reported acute infections or vaccinations. Every donor was a Caucasian adult residing in Nashville, Tennessee, USA. Magnetic negative selection was used to enrich CD4+ T cells, after which naive cells were positively selected on CD45RA and the negative fraction became the memory subset. Blood was collected by leukapheresis, and PBMCs were isolated by Ficoll-Histopaque density gradient centrifugation and then cryopreserved in liquid nitrogen vapor phase. Purity and quantity of every magnetically sorted T cell population were checked by analytical flow cytometry. Each sorted fraction had its genomic DNA isolated and then quantified by UV absorbance on a Nanodrop 2000c.

The sequence derives from a man younger than 35 in good health. The chain links TRBV7-6 with TRBJ2-7; matching of 6 bases hints at TRBD1 as the D gene. Input material: naive CD4+ T cells sorted from blood. This specimen's cell subset or site label, interpreted: CD45RA+ positively selected. CDR3 protein: CASSLASRGQSSYEQYF. The DNA reads as follows: TGTGCCAGCAGCTTAGCTAGCAGGGGCCAGAGCTCCTACGAGCAGTACTTC.